The clone carrying this TCR beta chain was counted between two and nine times. The data were obtained in a study of human T cells and chemical hapten exposure. Time point defined: patch test 1, 2 weeks after DPC sensitization. Noted treatment: therapeutic diphenylcyclopropenone sensitization with weekly scalp DPC. One entry per CDR3 protein results from TCRdb running MiXCR on the RACE reads. The sample lists about 340,000 distinct CDR3 sequences, around 7% occurring once. V lost 2 bases, J lost 3 bases, and 20 bases lay in between. The germline V gene has CDR1 KGHSH and CDR2 LQKENI. The CDR3 has 18 residues.

The sequence was obtained from a woman in her late teens or twenties with alopecia areata. Some clones in this sample may be carry-over from other donors' samples. Sequencing used whole blood, obtained in connection with sensitization to the hapten diphenylcyclopropenone (DPC). The J gene is TRBJ1-5, the V gene TRBV18; maybe TRBD1 (5 bases). CDR3 protein: CASSPGPRDPKPNQPQHF. The CDR3 DNA reads as TGTGCCAGCTCACCAGGACCCCGGGACCCGAAGCCCAATCAGCCCCAGCATTTT.